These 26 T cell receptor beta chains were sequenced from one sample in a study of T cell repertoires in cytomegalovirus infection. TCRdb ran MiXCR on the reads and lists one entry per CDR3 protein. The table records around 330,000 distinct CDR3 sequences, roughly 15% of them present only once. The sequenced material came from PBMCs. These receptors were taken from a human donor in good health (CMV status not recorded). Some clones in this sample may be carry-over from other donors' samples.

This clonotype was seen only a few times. The CDR3, as DNA: TGTGCCAGCAGGGTCAGTTTAGGAGGCACCGGGGAGCTGTTTTTT. Translation: CASRVSLGGTGELFF. The chain joins TRBV6-5 to TRBJ2-2, with a possible D match to TRBD2 (5 bases). V was pared by 6 bases and J by 4 bases, with 15 bases between. CDR1 is MNHEY and CDR2 is SVGAGI in the germline V gene. This CDR3 is built from 15 residues.

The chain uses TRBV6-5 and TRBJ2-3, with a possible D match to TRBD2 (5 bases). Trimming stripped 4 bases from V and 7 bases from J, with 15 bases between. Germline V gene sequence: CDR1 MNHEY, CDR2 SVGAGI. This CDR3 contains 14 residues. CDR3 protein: CASSSRTGRYTQYF. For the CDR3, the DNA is TGTGCCAGCAGTTCCCGGACGGGGAGATATACGCAGTATTTT.

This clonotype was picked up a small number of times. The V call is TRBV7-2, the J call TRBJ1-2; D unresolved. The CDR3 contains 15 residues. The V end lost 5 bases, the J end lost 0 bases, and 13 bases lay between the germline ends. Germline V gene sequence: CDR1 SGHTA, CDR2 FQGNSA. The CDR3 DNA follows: TGTGCCAGCAGCCCCCCCCCTGGACCTAACTATGGCTACACCTTC. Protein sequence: CASSPPPGPNYGYTF.

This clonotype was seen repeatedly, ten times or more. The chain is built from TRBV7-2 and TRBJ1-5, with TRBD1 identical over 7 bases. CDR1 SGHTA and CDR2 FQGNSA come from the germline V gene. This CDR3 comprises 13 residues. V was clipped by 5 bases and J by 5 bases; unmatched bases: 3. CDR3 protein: CASSVRGDQPQHF. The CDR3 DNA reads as TGTGCCAGCAGCGTCAGGGGGGATCAGCCCCAGCATTTT.

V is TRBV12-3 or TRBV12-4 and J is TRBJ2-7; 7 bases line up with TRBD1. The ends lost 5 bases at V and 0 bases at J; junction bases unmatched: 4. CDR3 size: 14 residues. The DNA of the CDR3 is TGTGCCAGCAGTAACGGACAGGTCTCCTACGAGCAGTACTTC. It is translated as CASSNGQVSYEQYF.

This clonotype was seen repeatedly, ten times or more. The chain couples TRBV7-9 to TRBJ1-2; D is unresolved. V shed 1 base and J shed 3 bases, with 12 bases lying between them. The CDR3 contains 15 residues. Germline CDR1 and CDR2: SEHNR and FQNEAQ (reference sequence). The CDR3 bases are TGTGCCAGCAGCTTAGACCCAGTCCTTGACTATGGCTACACCTTC. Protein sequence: CASSLDPVLDYGYTF.

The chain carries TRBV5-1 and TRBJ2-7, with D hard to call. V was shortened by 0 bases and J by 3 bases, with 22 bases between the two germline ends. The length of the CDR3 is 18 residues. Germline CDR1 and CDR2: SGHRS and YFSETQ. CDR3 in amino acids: CASSLARPSPSQHYEQYF. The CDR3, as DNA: TGCGCCAGCAGCTTGGCCCGACCCTCCCCCTCCCAGCACTACGAGCAGTACTTC.

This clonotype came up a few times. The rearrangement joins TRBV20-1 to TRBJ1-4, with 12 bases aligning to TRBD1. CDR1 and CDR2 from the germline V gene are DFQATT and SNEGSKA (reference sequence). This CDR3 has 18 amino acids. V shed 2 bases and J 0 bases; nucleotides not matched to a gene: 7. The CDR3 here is CSARRPGTGGTTNEKLFF. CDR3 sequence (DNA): TGCAGTGCTAGACGTCCCGGGACAGGGGGCACAACTAATGAAAAACTGTTTTTT.

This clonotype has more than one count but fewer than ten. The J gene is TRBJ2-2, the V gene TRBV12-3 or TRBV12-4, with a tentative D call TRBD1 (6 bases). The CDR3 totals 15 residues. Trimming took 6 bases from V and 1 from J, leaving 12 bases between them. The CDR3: CASRRQELNTGELFF. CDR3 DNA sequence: TGTGCCAGCAGGCGACAGGAGTTGAACACCGGGGAGCTGTTTTTT.

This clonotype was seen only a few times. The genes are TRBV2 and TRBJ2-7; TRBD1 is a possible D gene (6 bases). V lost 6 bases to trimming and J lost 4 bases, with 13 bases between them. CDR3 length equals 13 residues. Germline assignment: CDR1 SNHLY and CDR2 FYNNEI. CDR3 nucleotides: TGTGCCAGCAGGGGCAGGGGTGTGTACGAGCAGTACTTC. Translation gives CASRGRGVYEQYF.

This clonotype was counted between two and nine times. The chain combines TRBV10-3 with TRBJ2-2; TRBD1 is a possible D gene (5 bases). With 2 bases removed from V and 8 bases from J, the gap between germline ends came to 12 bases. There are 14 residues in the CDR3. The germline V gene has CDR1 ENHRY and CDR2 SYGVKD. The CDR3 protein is CAISERQGEGELFF. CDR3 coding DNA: TGTGCCATCAGTGAGAGGCAGGGCGAAGGGGAGCTGTTTTTT.

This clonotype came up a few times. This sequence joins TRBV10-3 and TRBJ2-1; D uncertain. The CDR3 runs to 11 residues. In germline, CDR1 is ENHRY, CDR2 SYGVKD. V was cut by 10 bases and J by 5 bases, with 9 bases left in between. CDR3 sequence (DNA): TGTGCCACCGCAAGAGACAATGAGCAGTTCTTC. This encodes CATARDNEQFF.

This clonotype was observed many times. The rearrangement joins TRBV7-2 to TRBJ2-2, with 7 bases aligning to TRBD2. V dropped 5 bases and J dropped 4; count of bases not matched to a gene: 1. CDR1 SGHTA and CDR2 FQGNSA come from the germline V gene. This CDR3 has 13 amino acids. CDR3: CASSRTSTGELFF. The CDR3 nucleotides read TGTGCCAGCAGCCGGACTAGCACCGGGGAGCTGTTTTTT.

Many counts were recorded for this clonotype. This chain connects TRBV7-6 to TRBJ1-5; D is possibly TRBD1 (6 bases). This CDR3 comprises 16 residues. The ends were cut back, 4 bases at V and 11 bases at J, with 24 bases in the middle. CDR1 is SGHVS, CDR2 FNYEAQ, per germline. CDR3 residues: CASSSHSGTRTEAQHF. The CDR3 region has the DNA TGTGCCAGCAGCTCCCACAGCGGGACACGGACCGAAGCCCAGCATTTT.

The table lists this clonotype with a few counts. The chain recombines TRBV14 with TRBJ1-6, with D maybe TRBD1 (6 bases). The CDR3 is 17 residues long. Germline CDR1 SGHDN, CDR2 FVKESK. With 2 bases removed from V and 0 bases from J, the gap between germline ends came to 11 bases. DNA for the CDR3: TGTGCCAGCAGCCAATGGGGCAGGGGCTCCTATAATTCACCCCTCCACTTT. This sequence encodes CASSQWGRGSYNSPLHF.

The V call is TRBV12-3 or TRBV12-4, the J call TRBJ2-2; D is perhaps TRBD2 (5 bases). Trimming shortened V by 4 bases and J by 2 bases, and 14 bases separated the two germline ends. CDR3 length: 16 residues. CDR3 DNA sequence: TGTGCCAGCAGTTATCGAGGGCCCCCTAACACCGGGGAGCTGTTTTTT. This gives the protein CASSYRGPPNTGELFF.

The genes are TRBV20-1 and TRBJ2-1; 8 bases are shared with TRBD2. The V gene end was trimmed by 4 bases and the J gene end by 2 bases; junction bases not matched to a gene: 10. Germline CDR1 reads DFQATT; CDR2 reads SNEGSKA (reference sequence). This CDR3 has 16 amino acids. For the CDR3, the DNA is TGCAGTGCTATAAGAAATCGGGGGGGGACCTACAATGAGCAGTTCTTC. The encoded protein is CSAIRNRGGTYNEQFF.

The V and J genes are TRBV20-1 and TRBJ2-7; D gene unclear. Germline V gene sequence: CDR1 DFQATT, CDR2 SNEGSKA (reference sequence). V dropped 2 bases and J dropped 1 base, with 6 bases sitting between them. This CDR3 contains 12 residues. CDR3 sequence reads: CSARHASYEQYF. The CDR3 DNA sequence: TGCAGTGCTAGACACGCTTCCTACGAGCAGTACTTC.

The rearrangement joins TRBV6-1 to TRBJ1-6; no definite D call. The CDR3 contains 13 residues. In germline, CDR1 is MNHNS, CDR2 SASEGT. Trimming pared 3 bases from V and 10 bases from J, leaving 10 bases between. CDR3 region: CASSDTPGSPLHF. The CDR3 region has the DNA TGTGCCAGCAGTGACACCCCGGGCTCACCCCTCCACTTT.

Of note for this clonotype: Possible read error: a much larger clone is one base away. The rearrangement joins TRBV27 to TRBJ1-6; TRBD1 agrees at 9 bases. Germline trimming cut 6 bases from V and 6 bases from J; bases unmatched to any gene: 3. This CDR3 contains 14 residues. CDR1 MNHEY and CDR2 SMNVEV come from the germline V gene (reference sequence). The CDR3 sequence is CASRTGQGNSPLHF. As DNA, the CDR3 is TGTGCCAGCAGAACGGGACAGGGTAATTCACCCCTCCACTTT.

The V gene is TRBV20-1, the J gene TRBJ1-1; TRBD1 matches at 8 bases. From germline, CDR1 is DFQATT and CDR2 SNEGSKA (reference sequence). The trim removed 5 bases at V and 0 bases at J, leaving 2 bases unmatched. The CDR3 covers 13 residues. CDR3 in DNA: TGCAGTGCTGACAGGGGTTTGAACACTGAAGCTTTCTTT. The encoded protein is CSADRGLNTEAFF.

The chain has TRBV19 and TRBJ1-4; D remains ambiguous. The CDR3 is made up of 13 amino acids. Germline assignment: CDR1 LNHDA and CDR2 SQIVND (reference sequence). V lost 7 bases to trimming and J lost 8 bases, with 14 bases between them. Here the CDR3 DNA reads TGTGCCAGTAAAACGAGGGAGATGGAAAAACTGTTTTTT. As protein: CASKTREMEKLFF.

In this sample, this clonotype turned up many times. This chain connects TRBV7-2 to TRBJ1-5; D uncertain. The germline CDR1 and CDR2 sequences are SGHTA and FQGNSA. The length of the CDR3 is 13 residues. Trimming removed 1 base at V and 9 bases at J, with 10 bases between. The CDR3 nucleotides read TGTGCCAGCAGCTTAGACGGGCTCGGGCCCCAGCATTTT. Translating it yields CASSLDGLGPQHF.

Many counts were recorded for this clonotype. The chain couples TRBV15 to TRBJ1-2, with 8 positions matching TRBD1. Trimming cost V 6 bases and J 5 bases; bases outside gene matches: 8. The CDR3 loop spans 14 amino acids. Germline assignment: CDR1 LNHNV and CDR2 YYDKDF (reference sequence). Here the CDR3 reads CATRGTGQEYGYTF. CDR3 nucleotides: TGTGCCACCAGGGGAACGGGACAGGAATATGGCTACACCTTC.

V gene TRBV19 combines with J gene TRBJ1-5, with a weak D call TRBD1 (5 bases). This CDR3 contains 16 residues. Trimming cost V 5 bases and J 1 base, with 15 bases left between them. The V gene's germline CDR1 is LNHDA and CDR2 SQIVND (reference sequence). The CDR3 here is CASSVTTALSNQPQHF. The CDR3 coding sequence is TGTGCCAGTAGTGTGACGACAGCTTTGAGCAATCAGCCCCAGCATTTT.

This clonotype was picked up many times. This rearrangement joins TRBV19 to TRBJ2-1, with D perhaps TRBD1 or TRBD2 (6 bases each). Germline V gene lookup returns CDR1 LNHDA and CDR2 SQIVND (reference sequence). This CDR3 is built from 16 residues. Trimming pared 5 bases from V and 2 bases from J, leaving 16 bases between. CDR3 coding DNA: TGTGCCAGTAGTCCCGGGGGCTTGAGCACCTACAATGAGCAGTTCTTC. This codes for CASSPGGLSTYNEQFF.